In this sample, the clone carrying this T cell receptor (beta chain) turned up a few times. V lost 10 bases to trimming and J lost 7 bases; unmatched junction nucleotides: 12. The germline V gene encodes CDR1 SGHAT and CDR2 FQNNGV. The CDR3 extends over 13 amino acids. The study reverse transcribed the entire isolated RNA, so it sequenced expressed TCRB transcripts. About 3.57 million reads per sample were averaged for naive, central memory and regulatory samples. Only in-frame clones appear in the TCRdb table, and some are missing; sequencing was by immunoSEQ multiplex PCR. The sample holds more than 300,000 clones, roughly an eighth seen once. This record belongs to a study of beta chain features in type 1 diabetes.

This sequence was found in a man aged 18 to 30 in good health. The sequenced sample consisted of naive CD4+ T cells from blood. V is TRBV11-2 and J is TRBJ1-1; 7 nucleotides match TRBD1. The CDR3 reads CATRTGYSNEAFF. Here the CDR3 DNA reads TGTGCCACCAGGACAGGATATTCGAATGAAGCTTTCTTT.